Presented here are 20 T cell receptor beta chains from one specimen sequenced in a study of T cell responses to AZD1222 COVID-19 vaccine. Using immunoSEQ multiplex PCR, the repertoire was profiled, and TCRdb retains in-frame clones only, with some absent. The table includes about 170,000 clones, 80% to 90% detected once. Sample: peripheral blood, taken on day 0 of AZD1222 vaccination. The source of these receptors is an adult in good health.

V is TRBV7-9 and J is TRBJ1-2; D uncertain. CDR3 length: 14 residues. Trimming cost V 7 bases and J 6 bases, with 18 bases left between them. From germline, CDR1 is SEHNR and CDR2 FQNEAQ (reference sequence). The CDR3 here is CASMRVKLTHGYTF. In DNA, the CDR3 is TGTGCCAGCATGCGGGTGAAACTGACCCATGGCTACACCTTC.

The chain carries TRBV5-1 and TRBJ2-7; D perhaps matches TRBD2 (6 bases). Germline-derived CDR1 and CDR2 are SGHRS and YFSETQ. The V gene lost 2 bases and the J gene lost 4 bases, with 10 bases spanning the gap. This CDR3 contains 13 residues. The CDR3 loop is CASSFGGAYEQYF. The CDR3 DNA follows: TGCGCCAGCAGCTTTGGCGGGGCTTACGAGCAGTACTTC.

V and J are TRBV30 and TRBJ2-3; 11 bases align to TRBD2. CDR3 length: 14 residues. The V gene's germline CDR1 is GTSNPN and CDR2 SVGIG (reference sequence). J was trimmed by 6 bases and V by 3 bases; bases with no gene match: 5. The CDR3 here is CAWRLAGAGDTQYF. CDR3 bases: TGTGCCTGGAGACTAGCGGGGGCCGGGGATACGCAGTATTTT.

The chain uses TRBV13 and TRBJ1-6; 10 nucleotides align to TRBD1. The CDR3 length is 15 residues. Germline CDR1 and CDR2: PRHDT and FYEKMQ (reference sequence). Trimming cost V 5 bases and J 9 bases; bases outside gene matches: 7. The CDR3 protein is CASSRTGGIFSPLHF. In DNA form, the CDR3 reads TGTGCCAGCAGCAGGACAGGGGGAATTTTTTCACCCCTCCACTTT.

The J gene is TRBJ1-4, the V gene TRBV3-1 (or the pseudogene TRBV3-2); D call uncertain. This CDR3 is 16 amino acids long. CDR1 is LGHDT and CDR2 is YNNKEL in the germline V gene (reference sequence). V was clipped by 1 base and J by 6 bases, with 15 bases between them. The DNA for the CDR3 is TGTGCCAGCAGCCAAGGGACCCAGCCTAACCATGAAAAACTGTTTTTT. Amino acid sequence: CASSQGTQPNHEKLFF.

In DNA form, the CDR3 reads TGTGCCAGCAGCCAGGAACAGGGAAGGGGTCAGGAAAAACTGTTTTTT. Translation: CASSQEQGRGQEKLFF. The chain recombines TRBV4-2 with TRBJ1-4; weak D call: TRBD1 (6 bases). With 3 bases removed from V and 8 bases from J, the gap between germline ends came to 19 bases. In germline, CDR1 is LGHNA, CDR2 YNFKEQ. This CDR3 has 16 residues.

A single count supports this clone. The CDR3 nucleotides are TGTGCCAGCAGCTTATGGCTGGGCGGGAACACTGAAGCTTTCTTT. It codes for CASSLWLGGNTEAFF. The chain has TRBV11-2 and TRBJ1-1; D unresolved. The CDR3 is 15 amino acids. Germline CDR1 reads SGHAT; CDR2 reads FQNNGV. V was cut by 2 bases and J by 1 base, with 11 bases left in between.

CDR3 coding DNA: TGTGCCAGCAGCCAAGATAAGGGACTAGCCACAGATACGCAGTATTTT. This translates into CASSQDKGLATDTQYF. This rearrangement joins TRBV3-1 (or the pseudogene TRBV3-2) to TRBJ2-3; 9 nucleotides agree with TRBD2. Germline CDR1 is LGHDT and CDR2 is YNNKEL (reference sequence). This CDR3 spans 16 amino acids. With V trimmed by 0 bases and J by 2 bases, 3 bases remained unmatched.

The chain recombines TRBV20-1 with TRBJ1-1; the D gene is possibly TRBD1 (5 bases). Trimming took 3 bases from V and 3 from J, leaving 11 bases between them. This CDR3 has 13 residues. The V gene's germline CDR1 is DFQATT and CDR2 SNEGSKA (reference sequence). In DNA, the CDR3 is TGCAGTGCTAGTGGGGACGGAGACACTGAAGCTTTCTTT. It is translated as CSASGDGDTEAFF.

The V call is TRBV4-3, the J call TRBJ1-3; 7 nucleotides match TRBD1. V was pared by 4 bases and J by 0 bases, with 6 bases of the junction left unmatched. There are 16 residues in the CDR3. The germline V gene encodes CDR1 LGHNA and CDR2 YSLEER. The chain's CDR3 is CASSPGQASSGNTIYF. CDR3 nucleotides: TGCGCCAGCAGCCCCGGACAGGCGAGCTCTGGAAACACCATATATTTT.

The chain joins TRBV5-4 to TRBJ1-2, with D perhaps matching TRBD1 (6 bases). CDR1 and CDR2 from the germline V gene are SGHNT and YYREEE (reference sequence). This CDR3 has 14 amino acids. Trimming left V 10 bases short and J 2 bases short, with 18 bases between. The CDR3 bases are TGTGCCGGAGGGACGGCACAGGGCAACTATGGCTACACCTTC. This sequence encodes CAGGTAQGNYGYTF.

The V gene is TRBV2, the J gene TRBJ2-1; D is unresolved. This CDR3 has 13 amino acids. Trimming pared 5 bases from V and 0 bases from J, leaving 5 bases between. Germline CDR1 and CDR2: SNHLY and FYNNEI. DNA of the CDR3: TGTGCCAGCAGTCAGACCTCCTACAATGAGCAGTTCTTC. Its translation is CASSQTSYNEQFF.

This chain connects TRBV6-1 to TRBJ1-2, with D uncertain. The CDR3 runs 13 residues. Germline-derived CDR1 and CDR2 are MNHNS and SASEGT. V lost 2 bases to trimming and J lost 2 bases, with 6 bases between them. The CDR3 nucleotides are TGTGCCAGCAGTGAAAGATTAAACTATGGCTACACCTTC. Translating gives CASSERLNYGYTF.

CDR3 sequence: CASRGTDSAGQFF. Written as DNA, the CDR3 is TGTGCCAGCAGAGGAACCGACTCGGCGGGGCAGTTCTTC. This chain connects TRBV2 to TRBJ2-1; tentatively, D is TRBD2 (5 bases). The V gene lost 6 bases and the J gene lost 12 bases, with 18 bases spanning the gap. This CDR3 comprises 13 residues. Germline V gene data show CDR1 as SNHLY and CDR2 as FYNNEI.

This clone showed up just a few times. This sequence joins TRBV4-1 and TRBJ1-5, with D perhaps matching TRBD1 (5 bases). Germline V gene data show CDR1 as MGHRA and CDR2 as YSYEKL. Trimming left V 1 base short and J 12 bases short, with 22 bases between. The CDR3 extends over 16 amino acids. CDR3 amino acids: CASSQVTGRGSNIQHF. CDR3 DNA: TGCGCCAGCAGCCAAGTCACGGGGCGGGGGTCAAATATCCAGCATTTT.

The chain joins TRBV7-3 to TRBJ1-2; D not certain. V lost 3 bases and J 4 bases, leaving 9 bases between the germline ends. CDR3 size: 13 residues. Germline CDR1 is SGHTA and CDR2 is FQGTGA. CDR3 region: CASSFEAGYGYTF. The CDR3 DNA sequence: TGTGCCAGCAGCTTTGAGGCAGGCTATGGCTACACCTTC.

The chain has TRBV11-2 and TRBJ2-1, with 9 bases identical to TRBD2. V was pared by 1 base and J by 5 bases, with 9 bases of the junction left unmatched. The CDR3 spans 17 residues. Germline CDR1 reads SGHAT; CDR2 reads FQNNGV. For the CDR3, the DNA is TGTGCCAGCAGCTTAGTCGGCAAGCGGGGGGCCAACAATGAGCAGTTCTTC. Translating gives CASSLVGKRGANNEQFF.

This chain uses TRBV6-1 with TRBJ1-1; TRBD1 is a possible D gene (6 bases). This CDR3 spans 13 amino acids. Germline CDR1 reads MNHNS; CDR2 reads SASEGT. V dropped 5 bases and J dropped 6 bases, with 13 bases sitting between them. CDR3 coding DNA: TGTGCCAGCAGTCGCAAGGAGGGGGCTGAAGCTTTCTTT. It specifies CASSRKEGAEAFF.

The rearrangement joins TRBV27 to TRBJ2-7; D is perhaps TRBD1 (6 bases). Germline V lookup: CDR1 MNHEY, CDR2 SMNVEV (reference sequence). The CDR3 runs to 16 residues. V was clipped by 5 bases and J by 2 bases, with 19 bases between them. The CDR3 here is CASSHSRQEIPYEQYF. The CDR3 DNA sequence: TGTGCCAGCAGTCACTCGAGACAGGAGATTCCCTACGAGCAGTACTTC.

V is TRBV11-2 and J is TRBJ2-7, with a tentative D call TRBD2 (6 bases). The CDR3 has 15 amino acids. V dropped 1 base and J dropped 3 bases, with 13 bases sitting between them. The germline CDR1 and CDR2 sequences are SGHAT and FQNNGV. CDR3 sequence (DNA): TGTGCCAGCAGCTTAGTGGGGAGGAAGGACTACGAGCAGTACGTC. Translation: CASSLVGRKDYEQYV.